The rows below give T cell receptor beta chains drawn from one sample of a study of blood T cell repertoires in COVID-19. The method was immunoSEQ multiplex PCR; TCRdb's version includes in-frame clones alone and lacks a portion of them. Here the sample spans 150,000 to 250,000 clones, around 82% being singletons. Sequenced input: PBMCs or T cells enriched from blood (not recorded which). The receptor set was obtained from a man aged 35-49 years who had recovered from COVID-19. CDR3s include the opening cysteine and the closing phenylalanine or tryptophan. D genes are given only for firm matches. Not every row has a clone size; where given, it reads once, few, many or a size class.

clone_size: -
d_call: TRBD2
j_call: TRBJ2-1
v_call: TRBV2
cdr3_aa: CASSVPGGEQFF
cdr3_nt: TGTGCCAGCAGTGTCCCGGGGGGTGAGCAGTTCTTC

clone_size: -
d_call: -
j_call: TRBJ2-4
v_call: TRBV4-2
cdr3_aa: CASSQDAGTGKNIQYF
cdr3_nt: TGTGCCAGCAGCCAAGATGCGGGGACCGGCAAAAACATTCAGTACTTC

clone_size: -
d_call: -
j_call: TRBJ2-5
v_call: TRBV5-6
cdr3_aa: CASSPPSVETQYF
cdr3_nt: TGTGCCAGCAGCCCCCCAAGCGTGGAGACCCAGTACTTC

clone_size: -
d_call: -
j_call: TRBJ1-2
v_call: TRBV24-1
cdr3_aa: CATSEGQGRAEYGYTF
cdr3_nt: TGTGCCACCAGTGAGGGTCAGGGGAGAGCGGAATATGGCTACACCTTC

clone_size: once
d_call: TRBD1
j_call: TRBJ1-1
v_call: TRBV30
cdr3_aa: CAWRSLTKRRQGVYMNTEAFF
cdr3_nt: TGTGCCTGGAGATCCCTCACTAAGAGACGACAGGGGGTGTACATGAACACTGAAGCTTTCTTT

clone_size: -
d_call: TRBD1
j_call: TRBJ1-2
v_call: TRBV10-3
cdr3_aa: CATGTGEANYGYTF
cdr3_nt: TGTGCCACCGGGACAGGTGAAGCTAACTATGGCTACACCTTC

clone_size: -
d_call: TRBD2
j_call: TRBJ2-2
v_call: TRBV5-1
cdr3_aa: CASSGGLAGHGELFF
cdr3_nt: TGCGCCAGCAGCGGGGGACTAGCGGGTCACGGGGAGCTGTTTTTT

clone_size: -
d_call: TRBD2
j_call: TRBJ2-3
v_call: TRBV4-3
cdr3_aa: CASSQDLGGRGITDTQYF
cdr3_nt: TGCGCCAGCAGCCAAGATCTCGGGGGGAGGGGAATCACAGATACGCAGTATTTT

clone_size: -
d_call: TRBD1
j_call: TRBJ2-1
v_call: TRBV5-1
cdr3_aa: CASSPRTGGDEQFF
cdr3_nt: TGCGCCAGCAGCCCCCGGACAGGGGGCGATGAGCAGTTCTTC

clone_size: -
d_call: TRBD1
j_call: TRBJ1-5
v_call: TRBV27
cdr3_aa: CASSPGTAYQPQHF
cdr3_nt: TGTGCCAGCAGCCCCGGGACAGCTTATCAGCCCCAGCATTTT

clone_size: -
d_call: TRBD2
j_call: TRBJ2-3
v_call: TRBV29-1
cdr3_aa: CSVTGTSPTDTQYF
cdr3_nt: TGCAGCGTTACCGGGACTAGTCCCACAGATACGCAGTATTTT

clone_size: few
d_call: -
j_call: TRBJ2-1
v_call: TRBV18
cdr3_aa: CASSPNQNQDEQFF
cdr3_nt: TGTGCCAGCTCACCTAATCAAAATCAGGATGAGCAGTTCTTC

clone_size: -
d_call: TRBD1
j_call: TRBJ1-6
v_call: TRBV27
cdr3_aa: CASSPDRVGSPLHF
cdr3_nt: TGTGCCAGCAGTCCAGACAGGGTGGGTTCACCCCTCCACTTT

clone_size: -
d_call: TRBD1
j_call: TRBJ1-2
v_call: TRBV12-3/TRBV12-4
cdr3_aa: CASSLGQGVGYTF
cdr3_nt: TGTGCCAGCAGCCTCGGACAGGGGGTTGGCTACACCTTC

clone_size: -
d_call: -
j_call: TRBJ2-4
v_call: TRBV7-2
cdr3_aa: CASSQGGSKNIQYF
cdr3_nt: TGTGCCAGCAGCCAGGGGGGATCCAAAAACATTCAGTACTTC

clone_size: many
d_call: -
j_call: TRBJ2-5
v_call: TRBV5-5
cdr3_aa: CASSLDLAQETQYF
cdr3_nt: TGTGCCAGCAGCTTGGACCTAGCCCAAGAGACCCAGTACTTC

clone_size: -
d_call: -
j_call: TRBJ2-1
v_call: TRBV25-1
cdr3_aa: CASSDTGKGLNEQFF
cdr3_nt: TGTGCCAGCAGTGATACTGGGAAGGGGCTCAATGAGCAGTTCTTC

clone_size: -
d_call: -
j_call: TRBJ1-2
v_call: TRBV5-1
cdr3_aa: CASSLDTQQGIGNGYTF
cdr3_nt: TGCGCCAGCAGCCTGGACACGCAACAGGGAATCGGCAATGGCTACACCTTC

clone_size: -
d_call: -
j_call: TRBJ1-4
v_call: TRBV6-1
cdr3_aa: CASSDPFRQEVKKLFF
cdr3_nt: TGTGCCAGCAGTGACCCTTTCAGACAGGAAGTGAAAAAACTGTTTTTT

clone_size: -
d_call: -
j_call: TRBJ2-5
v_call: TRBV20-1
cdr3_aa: CSASRSGKETQYF
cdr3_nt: TGCAGTGCTAGTCGGTCCGGGAAAGAGACCCAGTACTTC

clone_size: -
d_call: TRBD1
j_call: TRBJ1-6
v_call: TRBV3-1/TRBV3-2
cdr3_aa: CASSQDDRGFNSPLHF
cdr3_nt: TGTGCCAGCAGCCAAGACGACAGGGGATTTAATTCACCCCTCCACTTT

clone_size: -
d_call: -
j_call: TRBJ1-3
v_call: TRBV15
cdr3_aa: CASGGSGNTIYF
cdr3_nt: TGTGCGTCCGGGGGGTCCGGAAACACCATATATTTT

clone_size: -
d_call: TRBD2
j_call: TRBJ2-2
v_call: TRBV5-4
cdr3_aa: CASSLALGSGGYTGELFF
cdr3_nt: TGTGCCAGCAGCTTGGCGCTGGGTAGCGGGGGGTACACCGGGGAGCTGTTTTTT

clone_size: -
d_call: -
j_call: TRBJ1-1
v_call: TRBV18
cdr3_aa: CASSPPTGGTEAFF
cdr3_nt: TGTGCCAGCTCACCACCCACAGGCGGCACTGAAGCTTTCTTT

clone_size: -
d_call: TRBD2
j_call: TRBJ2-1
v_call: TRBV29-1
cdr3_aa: CSLAGGPSGESYNEQFF
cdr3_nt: TGCAGCCTAGCGGGAGGGCCCTCTGGTGAGTCCTACAATGAGCAGTTCTTC

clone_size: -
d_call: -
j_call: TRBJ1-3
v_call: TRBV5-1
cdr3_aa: CASSLDRITPGSSGNTIYF
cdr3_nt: TGCGCCAGCAGCTTGGATCGTATTACACCCGGGAGCTCTGGAAACACCATATATTTT

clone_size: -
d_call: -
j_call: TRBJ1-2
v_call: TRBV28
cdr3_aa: CASSLVANYGYTF
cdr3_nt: TGTGCCAGCAGTTTGGTAGCTAACTATGGCTACACCTTC

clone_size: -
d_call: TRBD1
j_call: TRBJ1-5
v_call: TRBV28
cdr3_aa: CATDRAGHQPQHF
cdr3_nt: TGTGCCACCGACAGGGCGGGACATCAGCCCCAGCATTTT

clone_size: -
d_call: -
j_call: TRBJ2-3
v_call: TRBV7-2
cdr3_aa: CASSLGNGADTQYF
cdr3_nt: TGTGCCAGCAGCTTAGGTAACGGGGCAGATACGCAGTATTTT

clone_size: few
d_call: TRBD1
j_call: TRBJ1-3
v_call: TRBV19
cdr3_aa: CASKAGTGGSGNTIYF
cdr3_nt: TGTGCCAGTAAGGCGGGGACAGGAGGCTCTGGAAACACCATATATTTT

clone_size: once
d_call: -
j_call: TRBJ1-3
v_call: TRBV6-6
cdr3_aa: CASSPTWFGNTIYF
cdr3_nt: TGTGCCAGCAGTCCCACTTGGTTTGGAAACACCATATATTTT

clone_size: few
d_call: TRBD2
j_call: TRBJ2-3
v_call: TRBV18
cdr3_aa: CASSPDGLAAIPDTQYF
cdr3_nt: TGTGCCAGCTCACCAGATGGACTAGCGGCCATACCAGATACGCAGTATTTT

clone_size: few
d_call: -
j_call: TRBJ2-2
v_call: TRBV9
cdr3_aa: CASSQHPNTGELFF
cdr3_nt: TGTGCCAGCAGCCAACACCCGAACACCGGGGAGCTGTTTTTT

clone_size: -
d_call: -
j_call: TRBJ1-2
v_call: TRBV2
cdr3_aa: CASRTDLYGYTF
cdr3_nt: TGTGCCAGCCGGACAGACCTCTATGGCTACACCTTC

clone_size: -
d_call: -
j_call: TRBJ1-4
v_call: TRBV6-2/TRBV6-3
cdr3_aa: CASSYPGQPGGEKLFF
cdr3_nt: TGTGCCAGCAGTTACCCTGGACAGCCAGGAGGTGAAAAACTGTTTTTT

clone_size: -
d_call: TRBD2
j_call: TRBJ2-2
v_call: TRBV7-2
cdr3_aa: CASSLGLAGGPNTGELFF
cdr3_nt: TGTGCCAGCAGCTTGGGACTAGCGGGAGGGCCGAACACCGGGGAGCTGTTTTTT

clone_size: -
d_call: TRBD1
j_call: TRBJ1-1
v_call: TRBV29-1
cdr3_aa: CSVYRGQGNTEAFF
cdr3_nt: TGCAGCGTTTATAGGGGACAGGGGAACACTGAAGCTTTCTTT

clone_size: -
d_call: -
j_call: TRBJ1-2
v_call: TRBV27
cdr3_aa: CASSLMGRGGVNYGYTF
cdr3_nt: TGTGCCAGCAGTTTAATGGGCCGTGGCGGGGTAAACTATGGCTACACCTTC

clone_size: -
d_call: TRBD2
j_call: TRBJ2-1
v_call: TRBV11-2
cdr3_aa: CASSLTSGRSYNEQFF
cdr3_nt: TGTGCCAGCAGCTTGACTAGCGGGAGATCTTACAATGAGCAGTTCTTC

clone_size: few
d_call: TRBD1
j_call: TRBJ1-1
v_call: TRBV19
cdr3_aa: CASSWTGNTEAFF
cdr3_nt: TGTGCCAGTAGTTGGACAGGGAACACTGAAGCTTTCTTT

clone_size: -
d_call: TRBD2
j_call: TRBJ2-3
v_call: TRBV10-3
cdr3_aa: CAIGSLSSGSSDTQYF
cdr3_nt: TGTGCCATCGGGTCCCTTTCTAGCGGGAGCTCAGATACGCAGTATTTT

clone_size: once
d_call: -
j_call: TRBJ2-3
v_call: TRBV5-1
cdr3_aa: CASSHEGTDTQYF
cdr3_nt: TGCGCCAGCAGCCACGAGGGAACAGATACGCAGTATTTT

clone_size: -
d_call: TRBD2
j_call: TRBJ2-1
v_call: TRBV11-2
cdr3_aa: CASSLLAGLLGEQFF
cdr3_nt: TGTGCCAGCAGCTTATTAGCGGGGCTTTTGGGTGAGCAGTTCTTC

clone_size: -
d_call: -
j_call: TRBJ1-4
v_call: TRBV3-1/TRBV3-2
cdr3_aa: CASSLRAQGLGKLFF
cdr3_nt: TGTGCCAGCAGCCTAAGGGCGCAGGGTCTAGGAAAACTGTTTTTT

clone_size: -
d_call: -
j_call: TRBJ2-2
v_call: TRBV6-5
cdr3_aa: CASTSPLNTGELFF
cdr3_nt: TGTGCCAGCACCTCCCCACTGAACACCGGGGAGCTGTTTTTT

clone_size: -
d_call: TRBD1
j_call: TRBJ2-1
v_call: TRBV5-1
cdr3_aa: CASRQTPGTGSGGEQFF
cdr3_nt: TGCGCCAGCAGGCAAACCCCCGGGACAGGCTCTGGTGGTGAGCAGTTCTTC

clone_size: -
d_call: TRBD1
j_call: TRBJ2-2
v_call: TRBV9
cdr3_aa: CASNLQGSAPGELFF
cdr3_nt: TGTGCCAGCAACCTACAGGGGAGCGCCCCCGGGGAGCTGTTTTTT

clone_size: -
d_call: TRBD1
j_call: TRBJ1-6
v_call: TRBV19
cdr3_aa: CASTPGGQGRSPLHF
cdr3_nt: TGTGCCAGTACCCCGGGGGGACAGGGGCGCTCACCCCTCCACTTT

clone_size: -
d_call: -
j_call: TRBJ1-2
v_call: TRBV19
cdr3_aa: CASSQVQGGRGYTF
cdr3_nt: TGTGCCAGTAGTCAAGTACAGGGCGGTCGTGGCTACACCTTC

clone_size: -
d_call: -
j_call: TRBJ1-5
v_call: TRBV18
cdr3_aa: CASSPKTGEGPQHF
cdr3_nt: TGTGCCAGCTCACCTAAGACGGGCGAGGGGCCCCAGCATTTT

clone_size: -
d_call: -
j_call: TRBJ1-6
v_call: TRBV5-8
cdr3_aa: CASSFSRVGQSPLHF
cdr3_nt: TGTGCCAGCAGCTTTAGCAGGGTCGGACAGTCACCCCTCCACTTT

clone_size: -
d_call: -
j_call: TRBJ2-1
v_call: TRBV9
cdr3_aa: CASSVRDSPGNEQFF
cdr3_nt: TGTGCCAGCAGCGTTCGGGACTCACCGGGGAATGAGCAGTTCTTC

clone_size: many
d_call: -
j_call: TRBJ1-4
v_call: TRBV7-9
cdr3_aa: CASSLDPGTTELFF
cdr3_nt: TGTGCCAGCAGCTTAGATCCCGGGACTACGGAACTGTTTTTT

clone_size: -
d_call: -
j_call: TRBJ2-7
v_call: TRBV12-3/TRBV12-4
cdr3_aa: CASSRDQSYEQYF
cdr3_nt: TGTGCCAGCAGCCGGGATCAGTCCTACGAGCAGTACTTC

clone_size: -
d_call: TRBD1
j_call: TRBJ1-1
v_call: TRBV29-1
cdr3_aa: CSAGARGRDMNTEAFF
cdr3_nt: TGCAGCGCGGGAGCCAGGGGGCGAGATATGAACACTGAAGCTTTCTTT